The rows below give T cell receptor beta chains drawn from one sample of a study of cytomegalovirus exposure and HLA in healthy donors. Sequencing used immunoSEQ multiplex PCR; TCRdb keeps in-frame clones, though not all of them. The sample consists of approximately 160,000 clones, about four fifths of them appearing once. The specimen was PBMCs. The receptors stem from a male donor in good health and CMV-seronegative. Both conserved end residues are part of each CDR3. Fields, in order: D gene, clone size, J gene, V gene, CDR3 DNA, CDR3 protein. A D gene is named only where the DNA matches it firmly. Some rows have no size entry. The others give once, few or many, or a class for an expanded clone.

D: NA
size: NA
J: TRBJ1-1
V: TRBV7-2
DNA: TGTGCCAGCAGCTTAGAGGGGGACACTGAAGCTTTCTTT
CDR3: CASSLEGDTEAFF

D: TRBD1
size: NA
J: TRBJ2-5
V: TRBV2
DNA: TGTGCCAGCAGTCCCGGGACAGGACCCCAAGAGACCCAGTACTTC
CDR3: CASSPGTGPQETQYF

D: TRBD2
size: NA
J: TRBJ2-7
V: TRBV5-3
DNA: TGTGCCAGAAGCTTGATTACTCGGGGAGCGGGGGATTACTTC
CDR3: CARSLITRGAGDYF

D: TRBD1
size: NA
J: TRBJ2-7
V: TRBV7-8
DNA: TGTGCCAGCAGCTTTCGGACAGGGTACGAGCAGTACTTC
CDR3: CASSFRTGYEQYF

D: NA
size: NA
J: TRBJ1-6
V: TRBV5-1
DNA: TGCGCCAGCAGCTTGACTCCGAGCTCCTATAATTCACCCCTCCACTTT
CDR3: CASSLTPSSYNSPLHF

D: NA
size: NA
J: TRBJ1-1
V: TRBV10-3
DNA: TGTGCCATCAGTGCACAGGGTGGGACTGAAGCTTTCTTT
CDR3: CAISAQGGTEAFF

D: NA
size: NA
J: TRBJ2-2
V: TRBV6-5
DNA: TGTGCCAGCGAGGGGGTGAACACCGGGGAGCTGTTTTTT
CDR3: CASEGVNTGELFF

D: NA
size: NA
J: TRBJ2-7
V: TRBV7-9
DNA: TGTTCCAGCAGCCGTTTACAGGGCTACGAGCAGTACTTC
CDR3: CSSSRLQGYEQYF

D: NA
size: NA
J: TRBJ1-1
V: TRBV5-1
DNA: TGCGCCAGCAGCTTGGGAGGGAGGAACACTGAAGCTTTCTTT
CDR3: CASSLGGRNTEAFF

D: NA
size: NA
J: TRBJ2-1
V: TRBV10-2
DNA: TGCGCCAGCAGCTTACACGGAGCGGGCTACAATGAGCAGTTCTTC
CDR3: CASSLHGAGYNEQFF

D: NA
size: NA
J: TRBJ2-1
V: TRBV11-2
DNA: TGTGCCAGCAGCCGCCGGGGAGCGGAGACATACAATGAGCAGTTCTTC
CDR3: CASSRRGAETYNEQFF

D: TRBD1
size: NA
J: TRBJ1-1
V: TRBV28
DNA: TGTGCCACGGGGACAGGGGGGTTAGTGATTGAAGCTTTCTTT
CDR3: CATGTGGLVIEAFF

D: NA
size: NA
J: TRBJ1-4
V: TRBV11-2
DNA: TGTGCCAGCAGCTTTACAGGCGCAACTAATGAAAAACTGTTTTTT
CDR3: CASSFTGATNEKLFF

D: TRBD1
size: NA
J: TRBJ1-5
V: TRBV30
DNA: TGTGCCTGGAGTGGGGACAGGGGGAATCAGCCCCAGCATTTT
CDR3: CAWSGDRGNQPQHF

D: TRBD1
size: NA
J: TRBJ1-4
V: TRBV10-1
DNA: TGCGCCAGCAGAGTCCGGACAGGGTTAAAAGAAAAACTGTTTTTT
CDR3: CASRVRTGLKEKLFF

D: NA
size: NA
J: TRBJ2-3
V: TRBV7-9
DNA: TGTGCCAGCAGCTTATATCAGTCAGATACGCAGTATTTT
CDR3: CASSLYQSDTQYF

D: TRBD2
size: NA
J: TRBJ2-1
V: TRBV5-1
DNA: TGCGCCAGCAGCTCCCGACGGGGGGTAGATGAGCAGTTCTTC
CDR3: CASSSRRGVDEQFF

D: NA
size: NA
J: TRBJ1-4
V: TRBV5-4
DNA: TGTGCCAGCAGTGGACTTAATGAAAAACTGTTTTTT
CDR3: CASSGLNEKLFF

D: TRBD1
size: once
J: TRBJ2-1
V: TRBV19
DNA: TGTGCCAGTAGTATATCGGGCCCCCCTTCGGGACAGGCCTACAATGAGCAGTTCTTC
CDR3: CASSISGPPSGQAYNEQFF

D: NA
size: NA
J: TRBJ1-3
V: TRBV6-5
DNA: TGTGCCAGCAGACCCGGCTCTGGAAACACCATATATTTT
CDR3: CASRPGSGNTIYF

D: TRBD1
size: NA
J: TRBJ1-1
V: TRBV9
DNA: TGTGCCAGCAGCGTGACAGGGGGTCCATGGGAGGCTGAAGCTTTCTTT
CDR3: CASSVTGGPWEAEAFF

D: TRBD2
size: once
J: TRBJ2-5
V: TRBV9
DNA: TGTGCCAGCAGCCCTTTTTTCGGGAGGACGGGTGAGACCCAGTACTTC
CDR3: CASSPFFGRTGETQYF

D: NA
size: NA
J: TRBJ2-2
V: TRBV11-2
DNA: TGTGCCAGCAGACCAATACAGGGGAACACCGGGGAGCTGTTTTTT
CDR3: CASRPIQGNTGELFF

D: TRBD2
size: NA
J: TRBJ2-7
V: TRBV27
DNA: TGTGCCAGCAGTTTGGAAGTTGGGACTAGTTCCTACGAGCAGTACTTC
CDR3: CASSLEVGTSSYEQYF

D: NA
size: NA
J: TRBJ1-1
V: TRBV28
DNA: TGTGCCAGCAGTGGGGAGATGAACACTGAAGCTTTCTTT
CDR3: CASSGEMNTEAFF

D: TRBD1
size: NA
J: TRBJ2-7
V: TRBV30
DNA: TGTGCCTGGAGTGCCGGGTGGGACAGGGAGACCTACGAGCAGTACTTC
CDR3: CAWSAGWDRETYEQYF

D: TRBD2
size: NA
J: TRBJ2-7
V: TRBV5-1
DNA: TGCGCCAGCAGCTTGGCCGGGGGGGACCACGAGCAGTACTTC
CDR3: CASSLAGGDHEQYF

D: NA
size: NA
J: TRBJ2-1
V: TRBV5-5
DNA: TGTGCCAGTAAAGTGGGGGCCAAACGTAACAATGAGCAGTTCTTC
CDR3: CASKVGAKRNNEQFF

D: NA
size: NA
J: TRBJ1-5
V: TRBV7-9
DNA: TGTGCCAGCAGCTACGGAGGCCAGTATCAGCCCCAGCATTTT
CDR3: CASSYGGQYQPQHF

D: NA
size: few
J: TRBJ2-7
V: TRBV19
DNA: TGTGCCAGTAGTCCCCGGCAGGTCTACGAGCAGTACTTC
CDR3: CASSPRQVYEQYF

D: NA
size: NA
J: TRBJ2-3
V: TRBV29-1
DNA: TGCAGCGTTGAAGATCGAACAGCTAACACAGATACGCAGTATTTT
CDR3: CSVEDRTANTDTQYF

D: TRBD1
size: NA
J: TRBJ1-1
V: TRBV2
DNA: TGTGCCAGCAGTCAGACAGGGGAAGCTTTCTTT
CDR3: CASSQTGEAFF

D: NA
size: NA
J: TRBJ2-7
V: TRBV6-1
DNA: TGTGCCAGCAGTGATAAACTAGCCCTCGAGCAGTACTTC
CDR3: CASSDKLALEQYF

D: TRBD1
size: NA
J: TRBJ1-3
V: TRBV29-1
DNA: TGCAGCGTTCACAGGGGTGGCGGAAACACCATATATTTT
CDR3: CSVHRGGGNTIYF

D: NA
size: NA
J: TRBJ2-7
V: TRBV5-8
DNA: TGTGCCAGCAGCTCGCCGAGACATGGGTCACAACAACCCACCGACTACGAGCAGTACTTC
CDR3: CASSSPRHGSQQPTDYEQYF

D: TRBD2
size: NA
J: TRBJ2-5
V: TRBV7-8
DNA: TGTGCCAGCAGCTACCTAGCGGGAGGATACAACCAAGAGGCCCAGTACTTC
CDR3: CASSYLAGGYNQEAQYF

D: NA
size: NA
J: TRBJ2-5
V: TRBV4-3
DNA: TGCGCCAGCAGCCAAGGCGTGGACCAAGAGACCCAGTACTTC
CDR3: CASSQGVDQETQYF

D: NA
size: once
J: TRBJ2-7
V: TRBV6-5
DNA: TGTGCCAGCAACCCTCCGGGGACCTACGAGCAGTACTTC
CDR3: CASNPPGTYEQYF

D: NA
size: NA
J: TRBJ1-1
V: TRBV6-1
DNA: TGTGCCAGCAGTGAACAATGGAGTGGGAACACTGAAGCTTTCTTT
CDR3: CASSEQWSGNTEAFF

D: NA
size: NA
J: TRBJ1-2
V: TRBV27
DNA: TGTGCCAGCAGTTTTCTCCCCCACTACAGGAATGGCTACACCTTC
CDR3: CASSFLPHYRNGYTF

D: TRBD1
size: NA
J: TRBJ2-4
V: TRBV7-9
DNA: TGTGCCAGCAGCCCCGACAGGGGCGAAAACATTCAGTACTTC
CDR3: CASSPDRGENIQYF

D: NA
size: NA
J: TRBJ2-3
V: TRBV6-5
DNA: TGTGCCAGCAGTTACTCCGACCGAGAGGCAGATACGCAGTATTTT
CDR3: CASSYSDREADTQYF

D: NA
size: NA
J: TRBJ1-3
V: TRBV19
DNA: TGTGCCAGCCGAGTGAGCTCTGGAAACACCATATATTTT
CDR3: CASRVSSGNTIYF

D: TRBD1
size: NA
J: TRBJ1-4
V: TRBV4-1
DNA: TGCGCCAGCAGCCAAGGCCCCCGGGACAGGGTAGGAAAACTGTTTTTT
CDR3: CASSQGPRDRVGKLFF

D: TRBD2
size: NA
J: TRBJ2-1
V: TRBV7-9
DNA: TGTGCCAGCAGCCTCGCGGGGGCCTACAATGAGCAGTTCTTC
CDR3: CASSLAGAYNEQFF

D: NA
size: few
J: TRBJ2-4
V: TRBV5-1
DNA: TGCGCCAGCAGCTTTAACAGTAACTTAGCCAAAAACATTCAGTACTTC
CDR3: CASSFNSNLAKNIQYF

D: TRBD1
size: NA
J: TRBJ2-5
V: TRBV5-1
DNA: TGCGCCAGCAGCACGGGACAGGGCGGCCAAGAGACCCAGTACTTC
CDR3: CASSTGQGGQETQYF

D: TRBD1
size: few
J: TRBJ1-4
V: TRBV5-1
DNA: TGCGCCAGCAGCTCCGGACAGGGGGCGAATGAAAAACTGTTTTTT
CDR3: CASSSGQGANEKLFF

D: NA
size: few
J: TRBJ2-7
V: TRBV6-1
DNA: TGTGCCAGCAGTGAAGGGTCAGGGGGGTTCTACGAGCAGTACTTC
CDR3: CASSEGSGGFYEQYF

D: TRBD1
size: once
J: TRBJ1-6
V: TRBV9
DNA: TGTGCCAGCAGCGCCCAACGGACAGGGGTAAATTCACCCCTCCACTTT
CDR3: CASSAQRTGVNSPLHF

D: NA
size: few
J: TRBJ1-5
V: TRBV19
DNA: TGTGCCAGTAGTTCAGGGAATCACGGTCAGCCCCAGCATTTT
CDR3: CASSSGNHGQPQHF

D: NA
size: once
J: TRBJ1-2
V: TRBV27
DNA: TGTGCCAGCACCTCATTCGATGCGGGGAATTATGGCTACACCTTC
CDR3: CASTSFDAGNYGYTF

D: NA
size: once
J: TRBJ1-6
V: TRBV7-9
DNA: TGTTCCAGCAGCTTACAGGGCTCCTATAATTCACCCCTCCACTTT
CDR3: CSSSLQGSYNSPLHF

D: TRBD1
size: NA
J: TRBJ2-7
V: TRBV6-5
DNA: TGTGCCAGCAGTTCGCAGGGGGCCGAGCAGTACTTC
CDR3: CASSSQGAEQYF

D: NA
size: NA
J: TRBJ2-7
V: TRBV4-3
DNA: TGCGCCAGCAGCCAAGTTGCAGGAAACTCCTACGAGCAGTACTTC
CDR3: CASSQVAGNSYEQYF

D: NA
size: once
J: TRBJ2-4
V: TRBV21-1
DNA: TGTGCCAGCAGCAAAGCTCCGTGCCGACCCTCCTCCAGACTAGCCAAAAACATTCAGTACTTC
CDR3: CASSKAPCRPSSRLAKNIQYF

D: NA
size: NA
J: TRBJ2-1
V: TRBV28
DNA: TGTGCCAGCAGTTTATCCGGACAGCAATCCTACAATGAGCAGTTCTTC
CDR3: CASSLSGQQSYNEQFF

D: TRBD1
size: NA
J: TRBJ2-1
V: TRBV9
DNA: TGTGCCAGCAGCGTAGCAGGGGGCGGGACACTTAGGAATGAGCAGTTCTTC
CDR3: CASSVAGGGTLRNEQFF